This T cell receptor (beta chain) appears in the sequencing data of a study of blood T cell repertoires in COVID-19. Per the germline V gene, CDR1 is SGHKS and CDR2 is YYEKEE (reference sequence). The CDR3 is made up of 14 amino acids. V shed 2 bases and J shed 0 bases, with 6 bases lying between them. Profiled with immunoSEQ multiplex PCR; TCRdb holds only in-frame clones, not every one. The table lists 85,000 to 120,000 clones, approximately 90% of them singletons. This chain uses TRBV5-5 with TRBJ2-1; no clear D. Sequences were obtained from peripheral blood. The source is a woman in her forties or fifties with COVID-19, enrolled during active disease. CDR3 amino acids: CASSFSSSYNEQFF. CDR3 bases: TGTGCCAGCAGCTTTTCCAGCTCCTACAATGAGCAGTTCTTC. The full variable domain, completed using reference TRBV5-5 and TRBJ2-1, is DAGVTQSPTHLIKTRGQQVTLRCSPISGHKSVSWYQQVLGQGPQFIFQYYEKEERGRGNFPDRFSARQFPNYSSELNVNALLLGDSALYLCASSFSSSYNEQFFGPGTRLTVL.